The clone carrying this T cell receptor (beta chain) was observed a few times. Its antigen is as yet unknown. Synthesis of TCR beta cDNA was carried out from 500 ng total RNA with a constant-region primer. Slightly modified ARM-PCR, run as three nested multiplex PCR rounds, produced the TCR beta libraries. Amplification in the first two PCR rounds was performed using TRBV1-TRBV30 forward primers and a C-beta reverse primer for approximately 10 cycles each. TCRdb fed the multiplex PCR reads into MiXCR, producing one record per CDR3 protein. The sample has about 300,000 distinct CDR3 sequences; 65% are singletons. CDR3 length: 15 residues. The ends were cut back, 1 base at V and 2 bases at J, with 10 bases in the middle. Germline CDR1 SGHRS, CDR2 YFSETQ. This entry comes from a study of tumor-infiltrating lymphocytes in primary liver carcinoma. Overall study context: The five patients, who were men and women, ranged in age from 30 to 69 years. General observations from the study: Compared with tumor region pairs, tumor-adjacent and tumor-blood pairs overlapped less.

Blood RNA came from unsorted whole blood; germline DNA was also extracted. The gene calls are TRBV5-1 and TRBJ2-1; D might be TRBD2 (6 bases). This TCR was sampled from a middle-aged man with primary liver carcinoma and hepatitis B virus infection. Sample: peripheral blood. DNA of the CDR3: TGCGCCAGCAGCTTGACGGGAGAGACCTACAATGAGCAGTTCTTC. The encoded protein is CASSLTGETYNEQFF. The variable domain in full, completed from reference TRBV5-1 and TRBJ2-1, reads KAGVTQTPRYLIKTRGQQVTLSCSPISGHRSVSWYQQTPGQGLQFLFEYFSETQRNKGNFPGRFSGRQFSNSRSEMNVSTLELGDSALYLCASSLTGETYNEQFFGPGTRLTVL.